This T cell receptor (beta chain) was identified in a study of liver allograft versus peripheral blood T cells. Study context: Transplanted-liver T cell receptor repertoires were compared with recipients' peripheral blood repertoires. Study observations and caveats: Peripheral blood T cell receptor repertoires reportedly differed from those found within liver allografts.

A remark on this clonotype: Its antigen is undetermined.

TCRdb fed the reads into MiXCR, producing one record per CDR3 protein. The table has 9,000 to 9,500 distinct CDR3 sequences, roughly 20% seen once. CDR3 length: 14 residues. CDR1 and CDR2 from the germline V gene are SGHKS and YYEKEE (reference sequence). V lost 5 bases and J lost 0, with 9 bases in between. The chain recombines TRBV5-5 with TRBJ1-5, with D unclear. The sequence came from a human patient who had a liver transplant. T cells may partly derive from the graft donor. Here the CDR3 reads CASRLDVSNQPQHF. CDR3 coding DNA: TGTGCCAGCAGACTAGACGTTAGCAATCAGCCCCAGCATTTT.